This is a list of T cell receptor beta chains from one sample in a study of identical twins. TCRdb redid the calling of the 5' RACE reads with MiXCR, one entry per CDR3 protein. Of 520,000 or so distinct CDR3 sequences in the sample, under 25% were seen once. This sample also appeared in a second study, on T cells expressing NK-cell markers.

Sequences were obtained from CD4+ T cells sorted from blood. These receptors were obtained from a woman under 30 in good health. Each CDR3 is given with its conserved first and last residue. D genes are given only for firm matches. Clone size is shown for a subset of rows, as once, few, many or a class of expanded clone.

TRBJ2-4	TRBV4-2	TRBD2	NA	CASSPSVGTSGGVAKNIQYF	TGTGCCAGCAGTCCATCGGTAGGGACTAGCGGGGGGGTAGCCAAAAACATTCAGTACTTC
TRBJ1-2	TRBV5-5	TRBD1	few	CASSLVPGQGDGYTF	TGTGCCAGCAGCTTGGTTCCCGGACAGGGGGATGGCTACACCTTC
TRBJ1-2	TRBV24-1	NA	NA	CATSAGNYGYTF	TGTGCCACCAGTGCAGGGAACTATGGCTACACCTTC
TRBJ2-5	TRBV13	NA	NA	CASSPRRILQETQYF	TGTGCCAGCAGCCCGCGCAGGATACTGCAAGAGACCCAGTACTTC
TRBJ2-2	TRBV11-1	NA	many	CASSLAGGNTGELFF	TGTGCCAGCAGCTTAGCGGGGGGTAACACCGGGGAGCTGTTTTTT
TRBJ1-5	TRBV12-3/TRBV12-4	NA	many	CASSWVGSQPQHF	TGTGCCAGCAGCTGGGTGGGGAGTCAGCCCCAGCATTTT
TRBJ1-5	TRBV6-5	NA	NA	CASSYAPNQPQHF	TGTGCCAGCAGTTACGCACCTAATCAGCCCCAGCATTTT
TRBJ2-2	TRBV12-5	TRBD2	NA	CASGLYVGGPNGELFF	TGTGCTAGTGGTTTGTACGTGGGAGGGCCTAACGGGGAGCTGTTTTTT
TRBJ1-3	TRBV5-5	NA	NA	CASSRDPGNTIYF	TGTGCCAGCAGTCGCGACCCTGGAAACACCATATATTTT
TRBJ1-4	TRBV15	NA	few	CATSRDLRATNEKLFF	TGTGCCACCAGCAGAGATCTTCGGGCAACTAATGAAAAACTGTTTTTT
TRBJ2-3	TRBV20-1	TRBD1	NA	CSAPRTGGLAKPTDTQYF	TGCAGTGCTCCTCGGACAGGGGGATTAGCCAAACCCACAGATACGCAGTATTTT
TRBJ2-5	TRBV4-2	NA	NA	CASSHPEGGAQETQYF	TGTGCCAGCAGCCACCCGGAAGGGGGGGCCCAAGAGACCCAGTACTTC
TRBJ2-5	TRBV11-3	NA	NA	CASSKRGQFQETQYF	TGTGCCAGCAGCAAGCGGGGACAGTTCCAAGAGACCCAGTACTTC
TRBJ2-7	TRBV20-1	NA	few	CSASPDNYEQYF	TGCAGTGCTAGCCCGGACAACTACGAGCAGTACTTC
TRBJ1-1	TRBV7-2	NA	few	CASKPGTGNTEAFF	TGTGCCAGCAAGCCTGGGACGGGAAACACTGAAGCTTTCTTT
TRBJ1-5	TRBV7-2	NA	NA	CASSSSIGDQPQHF	TGTGCCAGCAGCTCCTCCATTGGGGATCAGCCCCAGCATTTT
TRBJ2-7	TRBV6-5	NA	many	CASSYREDYEQYF	TGTGCCAGCAGTTACAGGGAGGACTACGAGCAGTACTTC
TRBJ2-1	TRBV10-3	NA	many	CAISERVAGDRGQFF	TGTGCCATCAGTGAGAGAGTAGCGGGGGACAGGGGGCAGTTCTTC
TRBJ2-6	TRBV11-1	NA	few	CASSPSAGEVDGANVLTF	TGTGCCAGCAGCCCCTCCGCAGGGGAGGTGGACGGGGCCAACGTCCTGACTTTC
TRBJ1-6	TRBV10-3	TRBD1	NA	CAISESAQGIASPLHF	TGTGCCATCAGTGAGTCAGCACAGGGGATTGCTTCACCCCTCCACTTT
TRBJ1-6	TRBV7-8	TRBD1	NA	CASSPSRRQGAYNSPLHF	TGTGCCAGCAGCCCAAGTCGACGGCAGGGGGCCTATAATTCACCCCTCCACTTT
TRBJ1-1	TRBV7-6	TRBD1	NA	CASSLGRYRGSEDTEAFF	TGTGCCAGCAGCTTAGGTAGATACAGGGGCTCCGAGGACACTGAAGCTTTCTTT